This T cell receptor beta chain was captured in a study of T-cell reconstitution after alpha-beta-depleted transplantation in children. The TCRbeta library incorporated unique molecular identifiers. TCRdb processed the PCR reads anew with MiXCR; each CDR3 protein has one entry. The sample includes fewer than 750,000 distinct CDR3 sequences, roughly 27% of them seen just once. From germline, CDR1 is DFQATT and CDR2 SNEGSKA (reference sequence). The CDR3 sequence is 13 residues long. Trimming cost V 2 bases and J 9 bases, with 14 bases left between them. In this sample, this clonotype turned up a few times. Its specificity is not known. The study, taken as a whole, reports: Recipient T cells and thymic progenitors that survived gave rise to the high TCRbeta diversity observed at day 60 in some patients.

The source is a boy in the first two years of life with Wiskott-Aldrich syndrome, due to receive a stem cell transplant. The chain carries TRBV20-1 and TRBJ2-4; D possibly corresponds to TRBD2 (6 bases). The sequencing used PBMCs, collected before TCRalphabeta/CD19-depleted stem cell transplant. The CDR3 sequence is CSARPSVGGIQYF. The CDR3 DNA follows: TGCAGTGCTAGACCCTCCGTGGGGGGCATTCAGTACTTC.